This T cell receptor (beta chain) is drawn from a study of blood T cell repertoires in COVID-19. Study-wide context: Researchers got acute and convalescent COVID-19 samples from the United States, Italy and Spain.

The CDR3 consists of 13 residues. Between the trimmed V and J ends, which lost 3 bases and 7 bases, there was a span of 10 bases. Germline CDR1 SGHTA, CDR2 FQGTGA. The authors' processing: Reference gene primer amplification gave estimated nucleated cell counts. Profiled with immunoSEQ multiplex PCR; TCRdb holds only in-frame clones, not every one. V and J calls and clone size are given by that table; D and trimming were obtained from the DNA. The table has more than 65,000 clones, over 80% seen once. Sequencing input: peripheral blood. This TCR derives from a man aged 45 to 65 with acute or convalescent COVID-19. The chain carries TRBV7-3 and TRBJ2-1; D ambiguous. CDR3: CASSFAGTNEQFF. In nucleotides, the CDR3 is TGTGCCAGCAGCTTTGCAGGAACGAATGAGCAGTTCTTC.